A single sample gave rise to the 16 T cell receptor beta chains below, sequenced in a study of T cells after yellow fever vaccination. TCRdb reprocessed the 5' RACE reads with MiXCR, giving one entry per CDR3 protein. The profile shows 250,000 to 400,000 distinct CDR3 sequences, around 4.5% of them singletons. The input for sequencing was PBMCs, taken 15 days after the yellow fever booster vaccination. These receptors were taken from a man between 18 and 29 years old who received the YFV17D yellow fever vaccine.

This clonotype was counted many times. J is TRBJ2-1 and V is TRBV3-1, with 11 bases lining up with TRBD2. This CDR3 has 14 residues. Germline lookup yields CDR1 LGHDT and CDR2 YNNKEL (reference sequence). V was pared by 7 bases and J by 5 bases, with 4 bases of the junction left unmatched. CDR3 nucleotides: TGTGCCAGCATTCTAGCGGGGGGAAACAATGAGCAGTTCTTC. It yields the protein CASILAGGNNEQFF.

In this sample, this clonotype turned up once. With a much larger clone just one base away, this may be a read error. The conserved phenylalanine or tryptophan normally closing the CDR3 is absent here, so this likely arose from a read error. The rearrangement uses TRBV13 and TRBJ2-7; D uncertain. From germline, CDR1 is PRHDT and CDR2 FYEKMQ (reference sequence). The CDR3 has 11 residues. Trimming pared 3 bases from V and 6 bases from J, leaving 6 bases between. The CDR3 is CASSLIGEQYL. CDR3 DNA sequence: TGTGCCAGCAGCTTGATCGGCGAGCAGTACTTA.

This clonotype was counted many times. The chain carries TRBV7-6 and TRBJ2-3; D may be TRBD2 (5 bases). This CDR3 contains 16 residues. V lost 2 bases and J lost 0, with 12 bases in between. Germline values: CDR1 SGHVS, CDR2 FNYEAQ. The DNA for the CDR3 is TGTGCCAGCAGCTTACCTACCTTAGCGAGCACAGATACGCAGTATTTT. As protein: CASSLPTLASTDTQYF.

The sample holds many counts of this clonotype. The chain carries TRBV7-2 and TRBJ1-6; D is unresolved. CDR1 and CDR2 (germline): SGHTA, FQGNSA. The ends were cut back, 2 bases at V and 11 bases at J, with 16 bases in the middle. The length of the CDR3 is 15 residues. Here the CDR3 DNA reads TGTGCCAGCAGCTTACAGGCTTCCAGCCTAGCACCCCTCCACTTT. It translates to CASSLQASSLAPLHF.

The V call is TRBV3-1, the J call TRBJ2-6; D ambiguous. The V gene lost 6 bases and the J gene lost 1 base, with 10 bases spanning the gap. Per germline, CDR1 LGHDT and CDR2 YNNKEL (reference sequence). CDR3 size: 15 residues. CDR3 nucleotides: TGTGCCAGCAGTCAAACTGAGTCTGGGGCCAACGTCCTGACTTTC. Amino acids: CASSQTESGANVLTF.

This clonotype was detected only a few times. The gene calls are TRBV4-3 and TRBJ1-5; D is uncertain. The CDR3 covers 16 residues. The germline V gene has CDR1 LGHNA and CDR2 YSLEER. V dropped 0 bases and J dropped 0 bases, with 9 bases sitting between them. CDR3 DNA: TGCGCCAGCAGCCAAGAACACTGGAATAGCAATCAGCCCCAGCATTTT. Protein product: CASSQEHWNSNQPQHF.

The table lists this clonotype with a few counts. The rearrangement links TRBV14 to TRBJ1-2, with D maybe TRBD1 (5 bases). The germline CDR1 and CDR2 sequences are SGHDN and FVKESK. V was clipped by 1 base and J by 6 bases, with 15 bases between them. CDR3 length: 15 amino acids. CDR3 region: CASSQGARVADGYTF. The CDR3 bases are TGTGCCAGCAGCCAAGGTGCCAGGGTGGCGGATGGCTACACCTTC.

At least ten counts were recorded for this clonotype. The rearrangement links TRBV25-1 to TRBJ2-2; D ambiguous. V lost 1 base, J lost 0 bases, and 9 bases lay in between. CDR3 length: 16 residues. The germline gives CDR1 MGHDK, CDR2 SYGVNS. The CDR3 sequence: CASSEFASTNTGELFF. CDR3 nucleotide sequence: TGTGCCAGCAGTGAATTTGCCAGTACGAACACCGGGGAGCTGTTTTTT.

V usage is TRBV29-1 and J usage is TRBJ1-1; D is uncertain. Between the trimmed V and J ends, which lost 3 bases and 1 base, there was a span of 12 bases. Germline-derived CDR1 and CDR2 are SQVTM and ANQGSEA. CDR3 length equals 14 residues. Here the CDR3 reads CSVEPNRPNTEAFF. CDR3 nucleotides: TGCAGCGTTGAGCCGAACAGACCGAACACTGAAGCTTTCTTT.

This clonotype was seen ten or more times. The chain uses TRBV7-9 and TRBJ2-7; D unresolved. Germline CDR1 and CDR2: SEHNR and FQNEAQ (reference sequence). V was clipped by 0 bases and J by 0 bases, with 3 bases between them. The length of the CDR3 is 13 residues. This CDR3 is CASSLANSYEQYV. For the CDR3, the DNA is TGTGCCAGCAGCTTAGCAAACTCCTACGAGCAGTACGTC.

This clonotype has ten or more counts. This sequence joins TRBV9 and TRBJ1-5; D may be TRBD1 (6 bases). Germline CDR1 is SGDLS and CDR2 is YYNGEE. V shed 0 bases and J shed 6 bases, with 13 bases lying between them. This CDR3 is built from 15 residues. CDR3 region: CASSVGQGFGQPQHF. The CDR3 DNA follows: TGTGCCAGCAGCGTAGGTCAGGGGTTCGGTCAGCCCCAGCATTTT.

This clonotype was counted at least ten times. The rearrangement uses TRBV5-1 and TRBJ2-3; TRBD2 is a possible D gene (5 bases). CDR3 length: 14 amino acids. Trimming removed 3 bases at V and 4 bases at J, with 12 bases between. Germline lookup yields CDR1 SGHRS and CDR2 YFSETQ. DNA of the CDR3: TGCGCCAGCAGCTCAAACTACGGGGCAGATACGCAGTATTTT. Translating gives CASSSNYGADTQYF.

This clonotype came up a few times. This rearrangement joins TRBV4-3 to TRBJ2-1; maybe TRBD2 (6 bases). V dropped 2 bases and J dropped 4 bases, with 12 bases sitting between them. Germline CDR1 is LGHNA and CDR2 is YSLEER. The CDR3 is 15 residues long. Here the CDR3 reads CASSQHLAAYNEQFF. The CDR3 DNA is TGCGCCAGCAGCCAACACTTAGCGGCTTACAATGAGCAGTTCTTC.

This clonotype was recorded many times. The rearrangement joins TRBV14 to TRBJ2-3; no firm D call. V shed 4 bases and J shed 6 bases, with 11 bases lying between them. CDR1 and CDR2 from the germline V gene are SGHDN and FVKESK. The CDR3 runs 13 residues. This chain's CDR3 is CASSPSYRDTQYF. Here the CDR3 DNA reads TGTGCCAGCAGCCCTTCGTACCGGGATACGCAGTATTTT. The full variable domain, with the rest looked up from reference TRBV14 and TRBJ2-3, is EAGVTQFPSHSVIEKGQTVTLRCDPISGHDNLYWYRRVMGKEIKFLLHFVKESKQDESGMPNNRFLAERTGGTYSTLKVQPAELEDSGVYFCASSPSYRDTQYFGPGTRLTVL.

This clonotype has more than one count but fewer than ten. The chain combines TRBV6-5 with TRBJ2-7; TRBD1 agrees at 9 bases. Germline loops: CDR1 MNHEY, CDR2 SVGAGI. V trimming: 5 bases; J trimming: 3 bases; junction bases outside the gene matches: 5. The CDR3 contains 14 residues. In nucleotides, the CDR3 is TGTGCCAGCAGTGCCGGGACAGGGAACTACGAGCAGTACTTC. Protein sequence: CASSAGTGNYEQYF.

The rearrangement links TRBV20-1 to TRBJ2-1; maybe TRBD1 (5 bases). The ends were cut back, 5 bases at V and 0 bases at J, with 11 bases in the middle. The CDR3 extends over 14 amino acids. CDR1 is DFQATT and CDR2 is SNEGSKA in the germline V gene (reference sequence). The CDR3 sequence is CSAGASNSYNEQFF. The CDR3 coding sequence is TGCAGTGCTGGGGCTAGTAACTCCTACAATGAGCAGTTCTTC.